Each of the 31 T cell receptor beta chains below was sequenced from the same sample in a study of regulatory T cells in long-lasting Graves disease. CDR3-region Arm-PCR and iRepertoire HTBI primers produced the TCR beta libraries. TCRdb independently ran MiXCR on the multiplex PCR reads; one entry per CDR3 protein. This sample has about half a million distinct CDR3 sequences, with around a fifth found just once. The time point denotes: persistent/refractory GD, antithyroid drugs over 5 years with positive TRAb. The TCR library was made from RNA extracted from PBMCs. This material consisted of peripheral blood mononuclear cells (PBMCs), taken when the disease was refractory, from a patient treated with antithyroid drugs. These receptors all come from a female donor with Graves disease.

Many counts were recorded for this clonotype. The chain has TRBV5-1 and TRBJ2-3; possibly TRBD1 or TRBD2 for D (5 bases each). CDR3 length: 13 residues. The germline CDR1 and CDR2 sequences are SGHRS and YFSETQ. Trimming left V 0 bases short and J 7 bases short, with 9 bases between. The CDR3 DNA reads as TGCGCCAGCAGCTTGGACGGGGCGAATACGCAGTATTTT. Protein: CASSLDGANTQYF.

This clonotype was seen ten or more times. V usage is TRBV28 and J usage is TRBJ1-5, with D tentatively TRBD1 (5 bases). This CDR3 region has 15 residues. The V gene lost 8 bases and the J gene lost 6 bases, with 20 bases spanning the gap. CDR1 is MDHEN and CDR2 is SYDVKM in the germline V gene. CDR3 bases: TGTGCCAGCCTCGGGGGTGGGGGTCAGGGTCAGCCCCAGCATTTT. Its translation: CASLGGGGQGQPQHF.

The genes are TRBV30 and TRBJ2-1, with D possibly TRBD1 on 5 matching bases. V lost 0 bases and J lost 9, with 18 bases in between. CDR1 and CDR2 (germline): GTSNPN, SVGIG (reference sequence). The CDR3 runs to 15 residues. The CDR3 loop is CAWSVGASVGVEQFF. The CDR3 bases are TGTGCCTGGAGTGTAGGGGCTAGTGTGGGCGTTGAGCAGTTCTTC.

This clonotype has a single count. The chain recombines TRBV10-3 with TRBJ1-4, with 7 bases fitting TRBD1. The CDR3 contains 13 residues. Germline loops: CDR1 ENHRY, CDR2 SYGVKD. The trim removed 4 bases at V and 13 bases at J, leaving 9 bases unmatched. CDR3 DNA sequence: TGTGCCATCAGTGTTCTCGACAGGGATGTACTGTTTTTT. Its protein product is CAISVLDRDVLFF.

This clonotype was observed many times. The rearrangement joins TRBV2 to TRBJ1-2; no definite D call. The CDR3 totals 10 residues. The V gene lost 3 bases and the J gene lost 8 bases, with 4 bases spanning the gap. Germline V gene sequence: CDR1 SNHLY, CDR2 FYNNEI. This CDR3 is CASSDGGYTF. The CDR3 bases are TGTGCCAGCAGTGACGGGGGCTACACCTTC. The complete variable domain, with remaining parts taken from reference TRBV2 and TRBJ1-2, reads EPEVTQTPSHQVTQMGQEVILRCVPISNHLYFYWYRQILGQKVEFLVSFYNNEISEKSEIFDDQFSVERPDGSNFTLKIRSTKLEDSAMYFCASSDGGYTFGSGTRLTVV.

This clonotype was recorded many times. This sequence joins TRBV20-1 and TRBJ1-2, with D possibly being TRBD1 (5 bases). The CDR3 runs 15 residues. V was clipped by 3 bases and J by 4 bases, with 18 bases between them. Looked up from germline, CDR1 is DFQATT and CDR2 is SNEGSKA (reference sequence). CDR3 coding DNA: TGCAGTGCTAGCGCAGGACAAGGATATTCCTATGGCTACACCTTC. This translates into CSASAGQGYSYGYTF.

This clonotype was seen at least ten times. This CDR3 is CASRTAPEETQYF. The CDR3 DNA reads as TGTGCCAGCAGGACGGCCCCCGAAGAGACCCAGTACTTC. The chain recombines TRBV2 with TRBJ2-5; D is uncertain. V lost 6 bases to trimming and J lost 3 bases, with 11 bases between them. The germline V gene encodes CDR1 SNHLY and CDR2 FYNNEI. CDR3 size: 13 residues. Supplemented by reference TRBV2 and TRBJ2-5, the full variable domain reads EPEVTQTPSHQVTQMGQEVILRCVPISNHLYFYWYRQILGQKVEFLVSFYNNEISEKSEIFDDQFSVERPDGSNFTLKIRSTKLEDSAMYFCASRTAPEETQYFGPGTRLLVL.

This clonotype has a count of ten or more. The chain recombines TRBV28 with TRBJ1-5; the D is unclear. The V end lost 6 bases, the J end lost 0 bases, and 9 bases lay between the germline ends. Germline V gives CDR1 MDHEN, CDR2 SYDVKM. CDR3 size: 14 residues. The CDR3 reads CASRRENSNQPQHF. For the CDR3, the DNA is TGTGCCAGCAGACGCGAAAATAGCAATCAGCCCCAGCATTTT.

This clonotype was detected many times. The chain employs TRBV2 and TRBJ1-5; tentative D call: TRBD1 (5 bases). Germline CDR1 is SNHLY and CDR2 is FYNNEI. CDR3 length: 13 residues. Trimming took off 8 bases at V and 5 bases at J, with 13 bases between the two ends. CDR3 in DNA: TGTGCCAGCGCGGACACGGTCCATCAGCCCCAGCATTTT. It codes for CASADTVHQPQHF.

The chain recombines TRBV30 with TRBJ2-1, with TRBD1 matching over 10 bases. This CDR3 has 15 amino acids. The junction had 7 bases not matched to a gene; V was cut back by 3 bases and J by 5 bases. Germline V gene sequence: CDR1 GTSNPN, CDR2 SVGIG (reference sequence). Here the CDR3 DNA reads TGTGCCTGGAGAGGCGCCGGGACAGGGGACAATGAGCAGTTCTTC. As protein: CAWRGAGTGDNEQFF.

Ten or more counts support this clonotype. The chain joins TRBV12-3 or TRBV12-4 to TRBJ2-5, with D possibly being TRBD2 (6 bases). V shed 8 bases and J shed 3 bases, with 16 bases lying between them. The CDR3 extends over 14 amino acids. The CDR3 DNA reads as TGTGCCAGCGACCGCGGAGGGACCGAAGAGACCCAGTACTTC. Amino acid sequence: CASDRGGTEETQYF.

In the case of this clonotype: A clone one base away is much larger, so this may be a read error. V gene TRBV12-3 or TRBV12-4 combines with J gene TRBJ2-7; TRBD2 agrees at 9 bases. The CDR3 contains 16 residues. J was trimmed by 0 bases and V by 6 bases; bases with no gene match: 9. The CDR3 loop is CASSIGGGAGSYEQYF. As DNA, the CDR3 is TGTGCCAGCAGCATTGGCGGGGGGGCAGGCTCCTACGAGCAGTACTTC.

The table lists this clonotype with many counts. The junction departs from the called germline gene at one end, perhaps through a read error. J is TRBJ1-2 and V is TRBV5-6; 8 nucleotides agree with TRBD1. CDR3 length: 15 residues. CDR1 and CDR2 (germline): SGHDT, YYEEEE. The DNA of the CDR3 is TGTGCCAGCAGCTTGGTGGTGTCAGGGGGCAATGGTTACACCTTC. Encoded protein: CASSLVVSGGNGYTF.

J is TRBJ1-3 and V is TRBV2, with 9 bases aligning to TRBD1. This CDR3 region has 15 residues. V trimming: 6 bases; J trimming: 1 base; junction bases outside the gene matches: 4. Germline loops: CDR1 SNHLY, CDR2 FYNNEI. This chain's CDR3 is CASRPGQGSGNTIYF. The CDR3 DNA reads as TGTGCCAGCAGACCGGGACAGGGTTCTGGAAACACCATATATTTT.

The genes are TRBV4-1 and TRBJ1-1; no clear D gene. With 6 bases removed from V and 0 bases from J, the gap between germline ends came to 17 bases. There are 16 residues in the CDR3. Germline values: CDR1 MGHRA, CDR2 YSYEKL. Here the CDR3 DNA reads TGCGCCAGCAGTCCGAAAGAGAGAGCCATGAACACTGAAGCTTTCTTT. It encodes CASSPKERAMNTEAFF.

To note about this clonotype: One junction end does not reproduce the germline sequence, and a read error may be involved. The chain links TRBV19 to TRBJ2-2; D unclear. The length of the CDR3 is 13 residues. Germline CDR1 and CDR2: LNHDA and SQIVND (reference sequence). CDR3 bases: TGTGCCAGTAGCATCGATACCACCTGGGAGCTGTTTTTT. Translated, it gives CASSIDTTWELFF. Together with reference TRBV19 and TRBJ2-2, the CDR3 gives the full variable domain: DGGITQSPKYLFRKEGQNVTLSCEQNLNHDAMYWYRQDPGQGLRLIYYSQIVNDFQKGDIAEGYSVSREKKESFPLTVTSAQKNPTAFYLCASSIDTTWELFFGEGSRLTVL.

The rearrangement joins TRBV9 to TRBJ2-1; a weak D match, TRBD2 (6 bases). Trimming removed 0 bases from V and 5 bases from J, with 15 bases in between. The V gene's germline CDR1 is SGDLS and CDR2 YYNGEE. CDR3 length: 16 amino acids. CDR3 DNA: TGTGCCAGCAGCGTAGTCGGGGGACTGAGGAACAATGAGCAGTTCTTC. Its translation: CASSVVGGLRNNEQFF.

The table lists this clonotype with a few counts. The chain is built from TRBV19 and TRBJ2-7; D tentatively reads TRBD1 or TRBD2 (7 bases each). V shed 5 bases and J shed 0 bases, with 20 bases lying between them. From germline, CDR1 is LNHDA and CDR2 SQIVND (reference sequence). The CDR3 consists of 17 residues. In DNA form, the CDR3 reads TGTGCCAGTAGTGTCCAGGGGGGGGCTGGGAGCTCCTACGAGCAGTACTTC. Amino acids: CASSVQGGAGSSYEQYF.

V is TRBV20-1 and J is TRBJ2-5; TRBD1 or TRBD2 may be the D gene (5 bases each). V was shortened by 2 bases and J by 4 bases, with 17 bases between the two germline ends. CDR1 is DFQATT and CDR2 is SNEGSKA in the germline V gene (reference sequence). The CDR3 spans 15 residues. In DNA form, the CDR3 reads TGCAGTGCTAGACTGTCCGGGGCGTACTTAGAGACCCAGTACTTC. Its translation is CSARLSGAYLETQYF.

The chain couples TRBV5-1 to TRBJ2-2; 10 positions match TRBD1. With V trimmed by 4 bases and J by 4 bases, 10 bases remained unmatched. CDR3 length: 17 amino acids. Looked up from germline, CDR1 is SGHRS and CDR2 is YFSETQ. The CDR3 is CASSASTGGAGTGELFF. CDR3 DNA sequence: TGCGCCAGCAGCGCTTCGACAGGGGGCGCCGGCACCGGGGAGCTGTTTTTT.

This clonotype was observed many times. CDR3 sequence reads: CASSRTGTTYEQYF. DNA for the CDR3: TGTGCCAGCAGTCGGACAGGGACCACCTACGAGCAGTACTTC. J is TRBJ2-7 and V is TRBV6-1; 8 bases fit TRBD1. The ends lost 5 bases at V and 2 bases at J; junction bases unmatched: 5. Germline V gives CDR1 MNHNS, CDR2 SASEGT. CDR3 size: 14 residues.

V is TRBV19 and J is TRBJ2-5; TRBD1 matches at 7 bases. The CDR3 length is 12 residues. The junction had 0 bases not matched to a gene; V was cut back by 5 bases and J by 3 bases. Per the germline V gene, CDR1 is LNHDA and CDR2 is SQIVND (reference sequence). CDR3 nucleotide sequence: TGTGCCAGTAGTGGGACAGAAGAGACCCAGTACTTC. As protein: CASSGTEETQYF.

In its sample, this clonotype was seen many times. The chain is built from TRBV12-3 or TRBV12-4 and TRBJ1-1, with 9 positions matching TRBD1. After removal of 5 bases from V and 0 bases from J, the junction contained 16 bases not matched to a gene. The CDR3 length is 19 residues. The chain's CDR3 is CASSPNPGQGKSVNTEAFF. CDR3 bases: TGTGCCAGCAGTCCAAATCCGGGACAGGGAAAGAGTGTGAACACTGAAGCTTTCTTT.

V is TRBV10-3 and J is TRBJ2-7; D remains ambiguous. V was clipped by 2 bases and J by 0 bases, with 8 bases between them. This CDR3 spans 14 amino acids. Germline loops: CDR1 ENHRY, CDR2 SYGVKD. CDR3 amino acids: CAISEQTYSYEQYF. The CDR3 DNA reads TGTGCCATCAGTGAGCAGACTTACTCCTACGAGCAGTACTTC.

In its sample, this clonotype was seen many times. In nucleotides, the CDR3 is TGTGCCAGCAGTTACTCGGGGATTCTAGATCAGCCCCAGCATTTT. Translating it yields CASSYSGILDQPQHF. V is TRBV6-2 or TRBV6-3 and J is TRBJ1-5; D unresolved. V was clipped by 0 bases and J by 5 bases, with 11 bases between them. Germline lookup yields CDR1 MNHEY and CDR2 SVGEGT. The CDR3 length is 15 residues.

The rearrangement uses TRBV6-1 and TRBJ1-4; no reliable D call. Trimming shortened V by 2 bases and J by 8 bases, and 12 bases separated the two germline ends. Germline V gene lookup returns CDR1 MNHNS and CDR2 SASEGT. The CDR3 contains 14 residues. This chain's CDR3 is CASSEPGGGEKLFF. The CDR3 DNA is TGTGCCAGCAGTGAACCGGGAGGCGGGGAAAAACTGTTTTTT.

In this sample, this clonotype turned up a few times. The chain uses TRBV28 and TRBJ2-3, with D maybe TRBD2 (7 bases). Deletions cut 2 bases from V and 3 bases from J, with 9 bases between. The CDR3 is 14 residues long. CDR1 is MDHEN and CDR2 is SYDVKM in the germline V gene. The CDR3 loop reads CASSLGGATDTQYF. The CDR3 DNA is TGTGCCAGCAGTTTAGGGGGGGCGACAGATACGCAGTATTTT. Together with reference TRBV28 and TRBJ2-3, the CDR3 gives the full variable domain: DVKVTQSSRYLVKRTGEKVFLECVQDMDHENMFWYRQDPGLGLRLIYFSYDVKMKEKGDIPEGYSVSREKKERFSLILESASTNQTSMYLCASSLGGATDTQYFGPGTRLTVL.

This clonotype was detected a few times. The rearrangement joins TRBV4-3 to TRBJ1-3; no definite D call. V lost 5 bases and J 2 bases, leaving 13 bases between the germline ends. In germline, CDR1 is LGHNA, CDR2 YSLEER. The CDR3 extends over 15 amino acids. CDR3 sequence: CASSISRLAGNTIYF. CDR3 bases: TGCGCCAGCAGCATTTCGCGATTAGCTGGAAACACCATATATTTT.

This clonotype has a count of ten or more. The V call is TRBV19, the J call TRBJ2-5; no reliable D call. Per the germline V gene, CDR1 is LNHDA and CDR2 is SQIVND (reference sequence). V was shortened by 4 bases and J by 1 base, with 7 bases between the two germline ends. The CDR3 is 13 amino acids. The CDR3 DNA is TGTGCCAGTAGTAGGGCTACCCAAGAGACCCAGTACTTC. Protein product: CASSRATQETQYF.

This clonotype occurred a few times. V is TRBV13 and J is TRBJ2-7, with 11 positions matching TRBD1. Germline lookup yields CDR1 PRHDT and CDR2 FYEKMQ (reference sequence). With 5 bases clipped from V and 7 bases from J, the junction kept 19 bases outside the gene matches. This CDR3 is built from 18 residues. The CDR3 spells CASSMGTGTGGKVGEQYF. In nucleotides, the CDR3 is TGTGCCAGCAGCATGGGAACCGGGACAGGGGGAAAAGTGGGTGAGCAGTACTTC.

This clonotype showed up many times. The DNA of the CDR3 is TGTGCCAGCAGCTTAGGATGGGACGGAACCTACGAGCAGTACTTC. Encoded protein: CASSLGWDGTYEQYF. The chain couples TRBV11-2 to TRBJ2-7, with D perhaps given as TRBD1 or TRBD2 (5 bases each). Trimming left V 1 base short and J 2 bases short, with 12 bases between. This CDR3 is 15 amino acids long. Looked up from germline, CDR1 is SGHAT and CDR2 is FQNNGV.